The sequence of this T cell receptor (beta chain) was determined in a study of blood T cell repertoires in COVID-19. At the level of the study: Acute-phase and convalescent COVID-19 samples originated in the United States, Italy and Spain. T cells, B-cell-depleted T cells, or PBMCs provided the cDNA or gDNA that served as material.

This CDR3 has 14 residues. The germline gives CDR1 MNHEY, CDR2 SMNVEV (reference sequence). Trimming took 0 bases from V and 7 from J, leaving 12 bases between them. Under the authors' procedure: Estimates of nucleated cell counts were drawn from the amplification of reference gene primers. The data were produced by immunoSEQ multiplex PCR, yet TCRdb's version contains in-frame clones alone and is incomplete. That table gives V, J and clone size, and the DNA gave D and trimming. The repertoire holds 25,000 to 30,000 clones, with 80% to 90% as singletons. The material sequenced was peripheral blood. The chain recombines TRBV27 with TRBJ1-2; D is uncertain. This clonotype was sampled from a man between 60 and 75 years old with acute or convalescent COVID-19. The CDR3 bases are TGTGCCAGCAGTTTATCAGGGTTTCGGGGTGGCTACACCTTC. Amino acid sequence: CASSLSGFRGGYTF.